These T cell receptor beta chains were read from a single sample in a study of human T cells and chemical hapten exposure. TCRdb fed the RACE reads into MiXCR, producing one record per CDR3 protein. The sample consists of around 340,000 distinct CDR3 sequences, approximately 6.9% of them appearing once. Source: whole blood, taken in connection with sensitization to the hapten diphenylcyclopropenone (DPC). The receptors here all came from a woman younger than 30 with alopecia areata. Some clones in this sample may be carry-over from other donors' samples. CDR3s include the opening cysteine and the closing phenylalanine or tryptophan.

V gene,CDR3 protein
TRBV6-2/TRBV6-3,CASSYSRQGDTEAFF
TRBV27,CASSSSHAGELFF
TRBV7-6,CASAGGQGDTQYF
TRBV7-9,CASSSDSLNSYGYTF
TRBV6-2/TRBV6-3,CASSPDWSYEQYF
TRBV18,CASSFAPWNTEAFF
TRBV3-1,CASSTDTYYTF
TRBV9,CASSAWTGGEGGYGYTF
TRBV27,CASSLSLDTAGYTF
TRBV12-3/TRBV12-4,CASSLGVGSGGAGYSTDTQYF
TRBV21-1,CASSKGRGDNSPLHF
TRBV3-1,CASSQDSGLFYEQYF
TRBV27,CASSPLDRESQPQHF
TRBV20-1,CSASLLAGITDTQYF
TRBV7-2,CASSTRNNYGYTF
TRBV5-1,CASSLNPGTQETQYF
TRBV29-1,CSVAGLAGGPSTDTQYF
TRBV12-3/TRBV12-4,CASSFGGEQFF
TRBV6-2/TRBV6-3,CASRKTGAYEQYF
TRBV29-1,CSVRDGNQPQHF
TRBV2,CASSEIGGVEQFF
TRBV19,CASSIRGLETQYF
TRBV6-5,CASSYEGTPSYEQYF
TRBV18,CASSPRGVSYEQYF
TRBV12-3/TRBV12-4,CASSLWSGKSGYTF
TRBV12-5,CASAVQGADTQYF
TRBV29-1,CSVEDPECSYEQYF
TRBV10-3,CAITNSGGAGDTQYF
TRBV5-1,CASSSGQPNTEAFF
TRBV2,CASRDGTSGYNEQFF
TRBV12-3/TRBV12-4,CASSFRAFEDIQYF